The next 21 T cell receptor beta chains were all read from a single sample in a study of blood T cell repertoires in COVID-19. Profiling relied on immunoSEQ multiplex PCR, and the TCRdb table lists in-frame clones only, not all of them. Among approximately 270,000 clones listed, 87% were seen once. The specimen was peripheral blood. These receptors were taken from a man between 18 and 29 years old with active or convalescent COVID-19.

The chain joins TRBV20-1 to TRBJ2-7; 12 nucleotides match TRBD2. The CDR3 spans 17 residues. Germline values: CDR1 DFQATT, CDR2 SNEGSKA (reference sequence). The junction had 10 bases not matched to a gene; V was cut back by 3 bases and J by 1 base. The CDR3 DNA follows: TGCAGTGCTAGTAGGCTAGCGGGGGGGCATAAGTCCTACGAGCAGTACTTC. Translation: CSASRLAGGHKSYEQYF.

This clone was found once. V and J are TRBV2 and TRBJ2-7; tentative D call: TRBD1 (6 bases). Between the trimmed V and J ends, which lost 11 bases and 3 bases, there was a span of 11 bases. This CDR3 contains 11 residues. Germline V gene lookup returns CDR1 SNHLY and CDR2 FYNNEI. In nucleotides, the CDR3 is TGTGCCGTCCGCAGGGGCTACGAGCAGTACTTC. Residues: CAVRRGYEQYF.

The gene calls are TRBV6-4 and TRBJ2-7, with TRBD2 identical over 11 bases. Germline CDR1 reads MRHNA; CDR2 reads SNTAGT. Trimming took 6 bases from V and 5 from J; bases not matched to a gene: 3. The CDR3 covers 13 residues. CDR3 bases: TGTGCCAGCAGCCTACTAGCGGGAGACGAGCAGTACTTC. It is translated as CASSLLAGDEQYF.

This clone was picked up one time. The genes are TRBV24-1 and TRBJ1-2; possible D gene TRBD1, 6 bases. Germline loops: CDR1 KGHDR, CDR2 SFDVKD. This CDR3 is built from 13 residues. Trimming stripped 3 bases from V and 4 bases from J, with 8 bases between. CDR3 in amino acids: CATSDRDTYGYTF. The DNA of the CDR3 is TGTGCCACCAGTGATCGGGACACCTATGGCTACACCTTC.

The CDR3 protein is CASSFPQGLLLYEQYF. The CDR3 region has the DNA TGTGCCAGCAGTTTTCCACAGGGATTGCTGCTCTACGAGCAGTACTTC. V gene TRBV6-2 or TRBV6-3 combines with J gene TRBJ2-7, with D tentatively TRBD1 (6 bases). The germline V gene has CDR1 MNHEY and CDR2 SVGEGT. The CDR3 covers 16 residues. Trimming stripped 4 bases from V and 3 bases from J, with 19 bases between.

This CDR3 reads CASSPRTGSGYTF. The CDR3 bases are TGTGCCAGCAGTCCTCGGACAGGGAGTGGCTACACCTTC. The chain uses TRBV28 and TRBJ1-2; 8 nucleotides align to TRBD1. CDR1 and CDR2 (germline): MDHEN, SYDVKM. The CDR3 totals 13 residues. V trimming: 5 bases; J trimming: 7 bases; junction bases outside the gene matches: 6.

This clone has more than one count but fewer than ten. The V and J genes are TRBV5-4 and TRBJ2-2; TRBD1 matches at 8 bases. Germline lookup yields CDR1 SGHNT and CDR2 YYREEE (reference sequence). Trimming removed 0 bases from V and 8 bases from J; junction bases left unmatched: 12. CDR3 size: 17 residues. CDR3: CASSLAGQGVIRGELFF. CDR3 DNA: TGTGCCAGCAGCTTGGCCGGACAGGGTGTAATAAGGGGGGAGCTGTTTTTT.

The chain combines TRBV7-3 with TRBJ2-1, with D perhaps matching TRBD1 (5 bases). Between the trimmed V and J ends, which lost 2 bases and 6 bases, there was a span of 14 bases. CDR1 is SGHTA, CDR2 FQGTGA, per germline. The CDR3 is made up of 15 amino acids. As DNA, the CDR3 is TGTGCCAGCAGCTTAGGGCTAGGGGTTCTCAATGAGCAGTTCTTC. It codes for CASSLGLGVLNEQFF.

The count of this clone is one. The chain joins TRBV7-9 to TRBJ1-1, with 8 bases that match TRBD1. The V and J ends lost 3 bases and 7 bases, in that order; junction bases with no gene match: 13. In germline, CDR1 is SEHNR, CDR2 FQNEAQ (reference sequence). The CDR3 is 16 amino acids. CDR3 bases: TGTGCCAGCAGCTTCCCGCCAGGGGGCAAAAACCTTGAAGCTTTCTTT. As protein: CASSFPPGGKNLEAFF. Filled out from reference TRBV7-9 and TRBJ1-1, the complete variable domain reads DTGVSQNPRHKITKRGQNVTFRCDPISEHNRLYWYRQTLGQGPEFLTYFQNEAQLEKSRLLSDRFSAERPKGSFSTLEIQRTEQGDSAMYLCASSFPPGGKNLEAFFGQGTRLTVV.

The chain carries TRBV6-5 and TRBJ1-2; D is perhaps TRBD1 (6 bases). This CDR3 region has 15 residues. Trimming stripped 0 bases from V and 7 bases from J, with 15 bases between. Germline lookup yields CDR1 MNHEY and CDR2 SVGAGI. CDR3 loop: CASSYSLGGRAGYTF. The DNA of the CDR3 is TGTGCCAGCAGTTACTCTCTCGGGGGGCGAGCTGGCTACACCTTC.

The CDR3 loop reads CASSLARSYEQYF. The DNA for the CDR3 is TGTGCCAGCAGTTTAGCCAGGTCCTACGAGCAGTACTTC. The chain carries TRBV28 and TRBJ2-7, with D uncertain. The V and J ends lost 2 bases and 1 base respectively, with 6 bases between them. The CDR3 loop spans 13 amino acids. Looked up from germline, CDR1 is MDHEN and CDR2 is SYDVKM.

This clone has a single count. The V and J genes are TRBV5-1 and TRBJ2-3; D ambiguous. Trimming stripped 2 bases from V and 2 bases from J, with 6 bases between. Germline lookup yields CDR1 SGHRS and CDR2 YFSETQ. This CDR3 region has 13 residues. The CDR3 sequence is CASSFDFTDTQYF. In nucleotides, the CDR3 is TGCGCCAGCAGCTTTGACTTCACAGATACGCAGTATTTT.

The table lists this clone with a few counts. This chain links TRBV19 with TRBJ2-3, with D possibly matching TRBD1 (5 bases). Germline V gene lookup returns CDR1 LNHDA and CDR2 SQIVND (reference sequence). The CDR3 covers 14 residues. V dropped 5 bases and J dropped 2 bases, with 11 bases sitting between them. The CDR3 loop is CASSGRASTDTQYF. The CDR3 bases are TGTGCCAGTAGTGGCAGGGCCTCCACAGATACGCAGTATTTT.

CDR3 residues: CASSSTSGGNEQFF. Here the CDR3 DNA reads TGTGCCAGCAGTTCAACTAGCGGGGGCAATGAGCAGTTCTTC. J is TRBJ2-1 and V is TRBV28; 11 nucleotides align to TRBD2. Per the germline V gene, CDR1 is MDHEN and CDR2 is SYDVKM. J gave up 6 bases and V 4 bases, and 2 bases lay outside the gene matches. The CDR3 has 14 residues.

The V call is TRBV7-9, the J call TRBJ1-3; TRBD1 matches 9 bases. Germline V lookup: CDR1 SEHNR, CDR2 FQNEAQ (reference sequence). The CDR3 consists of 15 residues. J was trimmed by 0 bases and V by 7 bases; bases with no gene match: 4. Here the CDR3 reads CASTEDRGSGNTIYF. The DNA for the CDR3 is TGTGCCAGCACCGAGGACAGGGGCTCTGGAAACACCATATATTTT. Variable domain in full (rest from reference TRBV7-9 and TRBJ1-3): DTGVSQNPRHKITKRGQNVTFRCDPISEHNRLYWYRQTLGQGPEFLTYFQNEAQLEKSRLLSDRFSAERPKGSFSTLEIQRTEQGDSAMYLCASTEDRGSGNTIYFGEGSWLTVV.

Written as DNA, the CDR3 is TGTGCCAGCAGTCCCGGAGGGTTGGGTGCTTTCTTT. Encoded protein: CASSPGGLGAFF. This chain links TRBV12-3 or TRBV12-4 with TRBJ1-1; no clear D gene. Between the trimmed V and J ends, which lost 5 bases and 11 bases, there was a span of 15 bases. The CDR3 covers 12 residues.

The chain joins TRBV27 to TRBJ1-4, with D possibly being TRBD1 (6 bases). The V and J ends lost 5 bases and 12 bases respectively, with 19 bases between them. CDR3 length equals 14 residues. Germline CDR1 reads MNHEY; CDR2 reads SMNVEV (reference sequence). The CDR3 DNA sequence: TGTGCCAGCAGTCCATACAGGGAGGGGGAAGAACTGTTTTTT. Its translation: CASSPYREGEELFF.

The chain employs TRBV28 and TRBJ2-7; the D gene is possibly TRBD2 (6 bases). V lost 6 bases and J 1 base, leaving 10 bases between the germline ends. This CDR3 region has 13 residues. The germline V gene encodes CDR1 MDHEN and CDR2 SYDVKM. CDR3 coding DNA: TGTGCCAGCAGGGGGGGAACTTCCTACGAGCAGTACTTC. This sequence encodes CASRGGTSYEQYF.

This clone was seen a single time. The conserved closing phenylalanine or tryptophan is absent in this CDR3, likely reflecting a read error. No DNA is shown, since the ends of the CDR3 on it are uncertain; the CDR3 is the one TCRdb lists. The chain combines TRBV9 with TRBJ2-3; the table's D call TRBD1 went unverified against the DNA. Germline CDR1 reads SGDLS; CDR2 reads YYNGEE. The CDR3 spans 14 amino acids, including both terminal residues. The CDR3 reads CASSVEALQGARTI.

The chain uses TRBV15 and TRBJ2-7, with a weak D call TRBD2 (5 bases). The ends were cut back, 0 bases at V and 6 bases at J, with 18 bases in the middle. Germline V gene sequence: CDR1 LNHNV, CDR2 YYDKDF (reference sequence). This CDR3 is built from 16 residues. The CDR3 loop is CATSRDIGVRLSEQYF. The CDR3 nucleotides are TGTGCCACCAGCAGAGATATCGGGGTCCGGTTAAGCGAGCAGTACTTC.

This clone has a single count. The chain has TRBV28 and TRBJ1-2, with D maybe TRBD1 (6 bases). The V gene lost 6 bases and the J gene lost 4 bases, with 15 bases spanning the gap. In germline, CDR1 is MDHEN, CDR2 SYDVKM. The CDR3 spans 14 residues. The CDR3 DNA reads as TGTGCCAGCAGCCTGACACAGGGAACCTATGGCTACACCTTC. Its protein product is CASSLTQGTYGYTF.